These 8 T cell receptor beta chains share one sample of origin, sequenced in a study of T cell repertoires in cytomegalovirus infection. One entry per CDR3 protein, called by TCRdb with MiXCR from the reads. The repertoire consists of some 300,000 distinct CDR3 sequences, with roughly 17% occurring once and the leading ten covering 9.5% to 15%. What was sequenced was PBMCs. The receptor source for this set is a human donor in good health (CMV status not recorded). Some clones in this sample may be carry-over from other donors' samples.

The chain is built from TRBV29-1 and TRBJ2-1; D unresolved. Looked up from germline, CDR1 is SQVTM and CDR2 is ANQGSEA. With 4 bases removed from V and 0 bases from J, the gap between germline ends came to 16 bases. The CDR3 has 16 residues. Written as DNA, the CDR3 is TGCAGCGTTGTCTTCTCAAGCGATAGCTCCTACAATGAGCAGTTCTTC. The encoded protein is CSVVFSSDSSYNEQFF.

The rearrangement joins TRBV6-4 to TRBJ1-2; D is ambiguous. CDR3 size: 12 residues. CDR1 is MRHNA, CDR2 SNTAGT, per germline. Between the trimmed V and J ends, which lost 3 bases and 8 bases, there was a span of 10 bases. CDR3: CASSDRPVGYTF. DNA for the CDR3: TGTGCCAGCAGTGATCGACCAGTCGGCTACACCTTC.

The chain employs TRBV27 and TRBJ1-1; a weak D match, TRBD1 (6 bases). CDR1 and CDR2 (germline): MNHEY, SMNVEV (reference sequence). V was trimmed by 6 bases and J by 7 bases, leaving 18 bases between them. The CDR3 runs to 14 residues. CDR3 loop: CASRIVQGIGEAFF. The CDR3 bases are TGTGCCAGCAGAATCGTACAGGGCATTGGTGAAGCTTTCTTT.

This clonotype was detected only a few times. The rearrangement uses TRBV12-3 or TRBV12-4 and TRBJ2-7; TRBD2 agrees at 8 bases. The length of the CDR3 is 12 residues. Germline trimming cut 6 bases from V and 7 bases from J; bases unmatched to any gene: 5. The CDR3: CASRNSGGEQYF. CDR3 DNA sequence: TGTGCCAGCAGGAACTCGGGGGGGGAGCAGTACTTC.

This chain uses TRBV19 with TRBJ2-6; 9 nucleotides line up with TRBD1. The trim removed 3 bases at V and 4 bases at J, leaving 7 bases unmatched. This CDR3 comprises 17 residues. Looked up from germline, CDR1 is LNHDA and CDR2 is SQIVND (reference sequence). CDR3 coding DNA: TGTGCCAGTAGTATCTGGACAGGGGAGGCCGGGGCCAACGTCCTGACTTTC. Amino acids: CASSIWTGEAGANVLTF.

This clonotype has a count of ten or more. This chain uses TRBV12-3 or TRBV12-4 with TRBJ1-3, with a tentative D call TRBD1 (5 bases). The V end was cut by 7 bases, the J end by 2 bases, with 12 bases between. The CDR3 is made up of 14 amino acids. This CDR3 reads CASTLGGAGNTIYF. CDR3 bases: TGTGCCAGCACCCTGGGGGGGGCTGGAAACACCATATATTTT.

This clonotype is a singleton in its sample. V usage is TRBV12-3 or TRBV12-4 and J usage is TRBJ2-3, with a tentative D call TRBD1 (6 bases). CDR3 size: 12 residues. Trimming cost V 8 bases and J 10 bases, with 16 bases left between them. The CDR3 sequence: CASLHNRQAQYF. The CDR3 region has the DNA TGTGCCAGCTTACATAACCGACAGGCGCAGTATTTT.

This clonotype appeared a few times. The chain has TRBV2 and TRBJ2-5; a weak D match, TRBD2 (5 bases). The CDR3 is made up of 14 amino acids. V lost 7 bases to trimming and J lost 6 bases, with 18 bases between them. CDR1 is SNHLY, CDR2 FYNNEI, per germline. CDR3 DNA sequence: TGTGCCAGCAACGTGGGAGCGCTTGGGAAGACCCAGTACTTC. This gives the protein CASNVGALGKTQYF. The full variable domain, its missing parts supplied by reference TRBV2 and TRBJ2-5, is EPEVTQTPSHQVTQMGQEVILRCVPISNHLYFYWYRQILGQKVEFLVSFYNNEISEKSEIFDDQFSVERPDGSNFTLKIRSTKLEDSAMYFCASNVGALGKTQYFGPGTRLLVL.